Below, 6 T cell receptor beta chains from the same sample are listed, as sequenced in a study of neurological immune-mediated disorders. TCRdb ran MiXCR on the 5' RACE reads and lists one entry per CDR3 protein. The table lists 15,000 to 20,000 distinct CDR3 sequences, approximately 6.8% of them singletons. Sequencing used CD8+ T cells from blood. The receptors shown here come from a young woman with HTLV-1-associated myelopathy (HAM/TSP).

Ten or more counts support this clonotype. The chain links TRBV6-5 to TRBJ2-5; D not resolved. This CDR3 is built from 16 residues. Trimming removed 3 bases at V and 2 bases at J, with 16 bases between. CDR1 is MNHEY, CDR2 SVGAGI, per germline. The CDR3 loop reads CASSYLPGVGQETQYF. As DNA, the CDR3 is TGTGCCAGCAGTTATCTGCCTGGGGTAGGGCAAGAGACCCAGTACTTC.

There are many counts of this clonotype. The CDR3 protein is CASSYPLGYYTDTQYF. The CDR3 nucleotides read TGTGCCAGCAGTTACCCTTTAGGCTATTACACAGATACGCAGTATTTT. This rearrangement joins TRBV6-2 or TRBV6-3 to TRBJ2-3; no clear D gene. There are 16 residues in the CDR3. The germline gives CDR1 MNHEY, CDR2 SVGEGT. V dropped 2 bases and J dropped 2 bases, with 14 bases sitting between them.

This clonotype came up many times. J is TRBJ1-4 and V is TRBV7-9; no clear D gene. CDR3 length: 17 residues. V was pared by 6 bases and J by 0 bases, with 17 bases between. Germline V gives CDR1 SEHNR, CDR2 FQNEAQ (reference sequence). The CDR3 DNA follows: TGTGCCAGCAGAGGTCAAAGCCTTGACGCAACTAATGAAAAACTGTTTTTT. This sequence encodes CASRGQSLDATNEKLFF. The full variable domain, completed using reference TRBV7-9 and TRBJ1-4, is DTGVSQNPRHKITKRGQNVTFRCDPISEHNRLYWYRQTLGQGPEFLTYFQNEAQLEKSRLLSDRFSAERPKGSFSTLEIQRTEQGDSAMYLCASRGQSLDATNEKLFFGSGTQLSVL.

Of note for this clonotype: This may come from a read error, since a much larger clone is one base off. The chain carries TRBV19 and TRBJ1-6, with TRBD1 matching 8 bases. CDR3 length equals 14 residues. Germline V gene sequence: CDR1 LNHDA, CDR2 SQIVND (reference sequence). Unmatched junction bases numbered 12, after V lost 10 bases and J lost 10 bases. The CDR3 DNA sequence: TGTGCCACTAGCATCGGACAGGGTGTCTCACCCCTCCACTTT. It is translated as CATSIGQGVSPLHF. The variable domain in full, completed from reference TRBV19 and TRBJ1-6, reads DGGITQSPKYLFRKEGQNVTLSCEQNLNHDAMYWYRQDPGQGLRLIYYSQIVNDFQKGDIAEGYSVSREKKESFPLTVTSAQKNPTAFYLCATSIGQGVSPLHFGNGTRLTVT.

This clonotype was observed many times. This CDR3 reads CASSSSGTGNTEAFF. CDR3 nucleotide sequence: TGTGCCAGCAGCTCATCCGGGACGGGGAACACTGAAGCTTTCTTT. The chain has TRBV7-9 and TRBJ1-1; tentative D call: TRBD1 (5 bases). V lost 4 bases, J lost 1 base, and 13 bases lay in between. CDR1 and CDR2 from the germline V gene are SEHNR and FQNEAQ (reference sequence). The CDR3 contains 15 residues.

The chain employs TRBV20-1 and TRBJ1-2; 11 bases are shared with TRBD1. The CDR3 sequence is 15 residues long. The V gene's germline CDR1 is DFQATT and CDR2 SNEGSKA (reference sequence). The J segment lost 11 bases and the V segment lost 0 bases, leaving 11 bases of the junction unmatched. The CDR3 nucleotides read TGCAGTGCTAGAGATACGGGACAGGGGGACTATAGATACACCTTC. This gives the protein CSARDTGQGDYRYTF.